The next 13 T cell receptor beta chains were all read from a single sample in a study of cytomegalovirus exposure and HLA in healthy donors. The PCR was carried out with 60 Vbeta primers and 13 Jbeta primers. Measured with immunoSEQ multiplex PCR; TCRdb has only the in-frame clones, and not every one. The sample yields about 98,000 clones, around 81% seen once. Source material: PBMCs. The receptors derive from a female donor in good health and CMV-seropositive.

The rearrangement uses TRBV11-2 and TRBJ2-2; D may be TRBD1 (6 bases). Per the germline V gene, CDR1 is SGHAT and CDR2 is FQNNGV. CDR3 length: 18 residues. V was trimmed by 5 bases and J by 7 bases, leaving 26 bases between them. The CDR3 sequence: CASSKNPPQQGLGGELFF. CDR3 in DNA: TGTGCCAGCAGCAAAAATCCCCCACAACAGGGTCTGGGCGGGGAGCTGTTTTTT.

The V call is TRBV9, the J call TRBJ2-7; 9 bases line up with TRBD1. The trim removed 0 bases at V and 4 bases at J, leaving 2 bases unmatched. CDR1 is SGDLS, CDR2 YYNGEE, per germline. The CDR3 spans 14 residues. The CDR3 loop is CASSVDGTGYEQYF. CDR3 in DNA: TGTGCCAGCAGCGTAGACGGGACAGGGTACGAGCAGTACTTC.

The gene calls are TRBV15 and TRBJ1-1; unclear D gene. Trimming took off 1 base at V and 0 bases at J, with 6 bases between the two ends. CDR3 length: 14 residues. Germline values: CDR1 LNHNV, CDR2 YYDKDF (reference sequence). Written as DNA, the CDR3 is TGTGCCACCAGCAGAGGTCCGGTGAACACTGAAGCTTTCTTT. Protein product: CATSRGPVNTEAFF.

This clone was picked up one time. The rearrangement links TRBV5-4 to TRBJ1-1; D might be TRBD1 (5 bases). Trimming took 4 bases from V and 0 from J, leaving 10 bases between them. Germline V gene data show CDR1 as SGHNT and CDR2 as YYREEE (reference sequence). This CDR3 region has 14 residues. CDR3 sequence (DNA): TGTGCCAGCAGCCCGGGACTCCTGAACACTGAAGCTTTCTTT. Translating gives CASSPGLLNTEAFF.

The chain employs TRBV5-5 and TRBJ1-4, with 7 bases lining up with TRBD1. J was trimmed by 4 bases and V by 6 bases; bases with no gene match: 3. Germline lookup yields CDR1 SGHKS and CDR2 YYEKEE (reference sequence). The CDR3 is 13 residues long. For the CDR3, the DNA is TGTGCCAGCAAGGACAGGCTTAATGAAAAACTGTTTTTT. Amino acid sequence: CASKDRLNEKLFF.

The table lists this clone with a count of one. The J gene is TRBJ1-3, the V gene TRBV28; 8 bases are a match to TRBD1. The CDR3 sequence is 14 residues long. Germline CDR1 MDHEN, CDR2 SYDVKM. Losses at the gene ends were 4 bases for V and 15 bases for J; bases not matched to a gene: 14. The CDR3 reads CASSSGTGALSTYF. CDR3 DNA sequence: TGTGCCAGCAGTTCCGGGACAGGAGCCCTTTCTACATATTTT. The whole variable domain, filled in from reference TRBV28 and TRBJ1-3, reads DVKVTQSSRYLVKRTGEKVFLECVQDMDHENMFWYRQDPGLGLRLIYFSYDVKMKEKGDIPEGYSVSREKKERFSLILESASTNQTSMYLCASSSGTGALSTYFGEGSWLTVV.

The rearrangement links TRBV30 to TRBJ2-7; D remains ambiguous. The CDR3 consists of 10 residues. Germline lookup yields CDR1 GTSNPN and CDR2 SVGIG (reference sequence). V was cut by 6 bases and J by 2 bases, with 5 bases left in between. The CDR3, as DNA: TGTGCCTGCGGTACCTACGAGCAGTACTTC. Protein product: CACGTYEQYF.

The chain links TRBV28 to TRBJ1-5; no reliable D call. Germline assignment: CDR1 MDHEN and CDR2 SYDVKM. The CDR3 is 13 amino acids. V lost 11 bases and J lost 1, with 12 bases in between. CDR3 coding DNA: TGTGCCTCAAGGCGGGTAAGCAATCAGCCCCAGCATTTT. Encoded protein: CASRRVSNQPQHF. Based on the CDR3 plus reference TRBV28 and TRBJ1-5, the full variable domain is DVKVTQSSRYLVKRTGEKVFLECVQDMDHENMFWYRQDPGLGLRLIYFSYDVKMKEKGDIPEGYSVSREKKERFSLILESASTNQTSMYLCASRRVSNQPQHFGDGTRLSIL.

This chain uses TRBV7-9 with TRBJ1-5; TRBD1 agrees at 7 bases. There are 15 residues in the CDR3. Germline-derived CDR1 and CDR2 are SEHNR and FQNEAQ (reference sequence). Trimming took 1 base from V and 5 from J; bases not matched to a gene: 5. CDR3 protein: CASSLGQGRDQPQHF. The CDR3, as DNA: TGTGCCAGCAGCTTAGGACAGGGTAGGGATCAGCCCCAGCATTTT.

This clone was seen a few times. This chain joins TRBV6-5 and TRBJ2-1; perhaps TRBD1 as D (5 bases). The CDR3 runs 13 residues. V lost 6 bases and J 4 bases, leaving 10 bases between the germline ends. The germline V gene has CDR1 MNHEY and CDR2 SVGAGI. CDR3 in amino acids: CASSQGLYNEQFF. The DNA of the CDR3 is TGTGCCAGCAGCCAGGGTCTGTACAATGAGCAGTTCTTC.

This chain joins TRBV5-1 and TRBJ2-1; a weak D match, TRBD1 (5 bases). This CDR3 has 14 amino acids. Germline CDR1 reads SGHRS; CDR2 reads YFSETQ. The V and J ends lost 1 base and 5 bases respectively, with 10 bases between them. This CDR3 is CASSLRGINNEQFF. The CDR3 nucleotides read TGCGCCAGCAGCTTGAGGGGCATCAACAATGAGCAGTTCTTC. The full variable domain, completed using reference TRBV5-1 and TRBJ2-1, is KAGVTQTPRYLIKTRGQQVTLSCSPISGHRSVSWYQQTPGQGLQFLFEYFSETQRNKGNFPGRFSGRQFSNSRSEMNVSTLELGDSALYLCASSLRGINNEQFFGPGTRLTVL.

This chain connects TRBV15 to TRBJ1-4, with D perhaps TRBD1 (6 bases). Germline-derived CDR1 and CDR2 are LNHNV and YYDKDF (reference sequence). V was pared by 6 bases and J by 15 bases, with 20 bases between. This CDR3 is built from 13 residues. The CDR3 coding sequence is TGTGCCACCAGTTATAGGCTTAACAGGGATATGTTTTTT. Amino acid sequence: CATSYRLNRDMFF.

Points on this clone: A read error may produce the germline difference seen at one junction end. The sample contains more than one DNA sequence encoding this CDR3. This chain joins TRBV28 and TRBJ1-4; 8 bases map to TRBD1. Germline V gene lookup returns CDR1 MDHEN and CDR2 SYDVKM. The CDR3 is made up of 14 amino acids. CDR3 DNA: TGCGCCAGCAGTTCAGACAGGGGAAATGAAAAACTGTTTTTT. This codes for CASSSDRGNEKLFF.